The TCR beta chain described here comes from a study of blood T cells in healthy people across ages. Study as a whole: About one barcoded beta molecule was captured per two T cells (by template switching).

Study outcomes and limitations: Both naive CD4+ cell counts and diversity were greater in long-lived donors than in aged donors. Roughly linearly, TCR beta diversity per million T cells fell as age increased.

Of note for this clonotype: Its antigen is currently unknown.

The authors ran a second PCR of 7 to 11 cycles using a sample-barcoded 5' primer and a J-beta primer mix. Every sample gave at least 3 million paired-end reads containing CDR3. One entry per CDR3 protein, called by TCRdb with MiXCR from the 5' RACE reads. The data show 650,000 to 800,000 distinct CDR3 sequences, with 40% to 50% seen just once and under 20% held by the top ten. Trimming shortened V by 5 bases and J by 3 bases, and 19 bases separated the two germline ends. The CDR3 loop spans 17 amino acids. CDR1 SGHAT and CDR2 FQNNGV come from the germline V gene. This receptor was obtained from a man aged 60 to 69 in good health. Material for sequencing was blood. The chain has TRBV11-2 and TRBJ1-4; weak D call: TRBD1 (5 bases). The CDR3 coding sequence is TGTGCCAGCAGCCCCCCTGCAGGGATATGGTCTAATGAAAAACTGTTTTTT. Protein product: CASSPPAGIWSNEKLFF.